This entry lists 14 T cell receptor beta chains sequenced from one sample in a study of T-cell memory formation after mild COVID-19 (dated by TCRdb to the early 2020s). Libraries were constructed by 5' RACE. Data came from an Illumina NovaSeq 6000. The raw public reads went through TCRdb reprocessing: fastp at Q25, MiXCR clone calling, in-frame beta chains kept. Entries that share a CDR3 protein sequence are merged under the most common genes and DNA. Here the sample has approximately 16,000 distinct CDR3 sequences; approximately 20% occur a single time. Roughly three fifths of the sample comes from the top ten. The sequenced sample consisted of PBMCs or a T cell subset sorted from them (not recorded which). These receptors all come from a man aged 18 to 29 who had mild COVID-19 (a few samples of this study predate the infection). The sample titles of this study are shuffled in the database, so cell type and time point are left out; the donor was told from shared clones.

This clonotype has at least ten counts. The rearrangement joins TRBV7-9 to TRBJ1-5; D is possibly TRBD1 (6 bases). Germline CDR1 reads SEHNR; CDR2 reads FQNEAQ (reference sequence). The CDR3 is 14 residues long. V shed 1 base and J shed 5 bases, with 9 bases lying between them. CDR3: CASSLGWGHQPQHF. CDR3 in DNA: TGTGCCAGCAGCTTAGGATGGGGGCATCAGCCCCAGCATTTT.

This clonotype occurred many times. V is TRBV7-9 and J is TRBJ1-3; D remains ambiguous. The germline CDR1 and CDR2 sequences are SEHNR and FQNEAQ (reference sequence). The CDR3 consists of 12 residues. V was pared by 5 bases and J by 8 bases, with 10 bases between. The CDR3 DNA reads TGTGCCAGCAGCGACCGTTTGGACACCATATATTTT. Protein sequence: CASSDRLDTIYF.

The chain recombines TRBV29-1 with TRBJ2-1, with D possibly being TRBD1 or TRBD2 (5 bases each). V dropped 3 bases and J dropped 2 bases, with 17 bases sitting between them. Germline lookup yields CDR1 SQVTM and CDR2 ANQGSEA. The CDR3 is 16 amino acids. The CDR3 DNA is TGCAGCGTTGATGGCGCGCCGGGACGGGCCTACAATGAGCAGTTCTTC. It specifies CSVDGAPGRAYNEQFF.

This clonotype has at least ten counts. The CDR3 protein is CASSPRLAGGRETQYF. The CDR3, as DNA: TGTGCCAGCAGCCCCAGACTAGCGGGGGGGAGGGAGACCCAGTACTTC. This chain links TRBV7-6 with TRBJ2-5; TRBD2 aligns across 14 bases. V lost 5 bases and J lost 5; bases outside the gene matches: 7. The CDR3 consists of 16 residues. Per the germline V gene, CDR1 is SGHVS and CDR2 is FNYEAQ. The complete variable domain, with remaining parts taken from reference TRBV7-6 and TRBJ2-5, reads GAGVSQSPRYKVTKRGQDVALRCDPISGHVSLYWYRQALGQGPEFLTYFNYEAQQDKSGLPNDRFSAERPEGSISTLTIQRTEQRDSAMYRCASSPRLAGGRETQYFGPGTRLLVL.

The V call is TRBV6-5, the J call TRBJ1-6, with D perhaps matching TRBD1 (5 bases). From germline, CDR1 is MNHEY and CDR2 SVGAGI. The CDR3 loop spans 12 amino acids. V gave up 8 bases and J gave up 8 bases, with 10 bases separating them. The CDR3 DNA is TGTGCCAGCCGGGACCGTTATTCACCCCTCCACTTT. This codes for CASRDRYSPLHF.

This clonotype occurred many times. V is TRBV4-1 and J is TRBJ1-5; D is perhaps TRBD1 (5 bases). V lost 5 bases to trimming and J lost 2 bases, with 13 bases between them. The CDR3 has 15 amino acids. Germline V gene sequence: CDR1 MGHRA, CDR2 YSYEKL. In DNA, the CDR3 is TGCGCCAGCAGCGGAAAATGGGGCGGCAATCAGCCCCAGCATTTT. This encodes CASSGKWGGNQPQHF.

The rearrangement links TRBV6-1 to TRBJ2-1; D perhaps matches TRBD2 (6 bases). Germline loops: CDR1 MNHNS, CDR2 SASEGT. The CDR3 runs 16 residues. V was clipped by 6 bases and J by 7 bases, with 22 bases between them. CDR3 loop: CASSRQPGLSGNEQFF. The CDR3 DNA is TGTGCCAGCAGCCGACAGCCGGGACTTAGTGGAAATGAGCAGTTCTTC.

The table lists this clonotype with many counts. The chain uses TRBV11-2 and TRBJ2-3; 7 bases fit TRBD2. Per the germline V gene, CDR1 is SGHAT and CDR2 is FQNNGV. V shed 3 bases, J shed 4 bases, and the junction held 10 bases outside the gene matches. This CDR3 contains 16 residues. CDR3 DNA: TGTGCCAGCAGCTTCCCCACCGGGGGAGGGCCAGATACGCAGTATTTT. Protein: CASSFPTGGGPDTQYF. Combining the CDR3 with reference TRBV11-2 and TRBJ2-3 gives the whole variable domain EAGVAQSPRYKIIEKRQSVAFWCNPISGHATLYWYQQILGQGPKLLIQFQNNGVVDDSQLPKDRFSAERLKGVDSTLKIQPAKLEDSAVYLCASSFPTGGGPDTQYFGPGTRLTVL.

This clonotype was seen ten or more times. The chain has TRBV12-3 or TRBV12-4 and TRBJ2-6; no firm D call. V lost 7 bases and J lost 4, with 5 bases in between. CDR3 length: 12 amino acids. CDR3 sequence reads: CASNEGANVLTF. CDR3 DNA sequence: TGTGCCAGCAATGAAGGGGCCAACGTCCTGACTTTC.

This clonotype was detected only a few times. The chain joins TRBV6-5 to TRBJ2-3; the D gene could be TRBD1 or TRBD2 (5 bases each). The germline CDR1 and CDR2 sequences are MNHEY and SVGAGI. Deletions cut 1 base from V and 4 bases from J, with 18 bases between. The CDR3 runs 17 residues. The CDR3 reads CASSYYLDGRGADTQYF. The CDR3 DNA reads TGTGCCAGCAGTTACTATCTGGACGGACGAGGGGCAGATACGCAGTATTTT.

CDR3 DNA: TGTGCCAGCGCCAGTCTAGCGGGGTCCACAGATACGCAGTATTTT. It translates to CASASLAGSTDTQYF. The genes are TRBV6-6 and TRBJ2-3; 9 positions agree with TRBD2. Per germline, CDR1 MNHNY and CDR2 SVGAGI (reference sequence). V trimming: 8 bases; J trimming: 2 bases; junction bases outside the gene matches: 8. The CDR3 contains 15 residues.

Many counts were recorded for this clonotype. J is TRBJ2-7 and V is TRBV12-5; D perhaps matches TRBD1 (5 bases). V dropped 2 bases and J dropped 6 bases, with 20 bases sitting between them. Germline-derived CDR1 and CDR2 are LGHNT and FRNRAP. There are 16 residues in the CDR3. The CDR3, as DNA: TGTGCTAGTGGTTTGTTCACTGCGGCAGGGTGGGGCGAGCAGTACTTC. This encodes CASGLFTAAGWGEQYF.

This clonotype was picked up many times. The V call is TRBV6-1, the J call TRBJ2-7, with D unclear. V dropped 2 bases and J dropped 3 bases, with 8 bases sitting between them. The CDR3 is made up of 13 amino acids. From germline, CDR1 is MNHNS and CDR2 SASEGT. CDR3 region: CASSEISGYEQYV. CDR3 nucleotide sequence: TGTGCCAGCAGTGAAATCTCTGGCTACGAGCAGTACGTC.

This clonotype came up many times. The chain couples TRBV4-1 to TRBJ2-7; 8 bases align to TRBD1. Trimming removed 2 bases from V and 2 bases from J; junction bases left unmatched: 8. Germline CDR1 MGHRA, CDR2 YSYEKL. This CDR3 has 16 residues. DNA of the CDR3: TGCGCCAGCAGCCAACCCGGGACAGGTAGACCCTACGAGCAGTACTTC. As protein: CASSQPGTGRPYEQYF.